The 23 T cell receptor beta chains below come from one sample, sequenced in a study of identical twins. MiXCR was run by TCRdb on the 5' RACE reads, yielding one entry per CDR3 protein. This sample carries 350,000 or so distinct CDR3 sequences, around 12% of them seen once, and the ten largest clones take approximately 7.5%. This sample was also put to use in a study of yellow fever vaccine responses in identical twins.

Specimen: CD8+ T cells sorted from blood. These receptors were obtained from a woman between 18 and 29 years old in good health.

This clonotype came up many times. The genes are TRBV5-5 and TRBJ1-2; D is ambiguous. V lost 6 bases and J 3 bases, leaving 18 bases between the germline ends. CDR3 length: 15 residues. Germline CDR1 is SGHKS and CDR2 is YYEKEE (reference sequence). The CDR3 is CASTLPGLGDYGYTF. As DNA, the CDR3 is TGTGCCAGCACCCTCCCCGGACTGGGCGACTATGGCTACACCTTC. Full variable domain (remainder filled in from reference TRBV5-5 and TRBJ1-2): DAGVTQSPTHLIKTRGQQVTLRCSPISGHKSVSWYQQVLGQGPQFIFQYYEKEERGRGNFPDRFSARQFPNYSSELNVNALLLGDSALYLCASTLPGLGDYGYTFGSGTRLTVV.

In this sample, this clonotype turned up a few times. The chain couples TRBV11-2 to TRBJ2-1; a weak D match, TRBD1 (5 bases). V lost 1 base and J 0 bases, leaving 10 bases between the germline ends. Per germline, CDR1 SGHAT and CDR2 FQNNGV. The CDR3 sequence is 16 residues long. The CDR3 loop is CASSLGQGYSYNEQFF. CDR3 nucleotide sequence: TGTGCCAGCAGCTTAGGCCAGGGCTACTCCTACAATGAGCAGTTCTTC.

Ten or more counts support this clonotype. The V gene is TRBV2, the J gene TRBJ2-1; D may be TRBD2 (6 bases). The CDR3 is 15 amino acids. The V and J ends lost 8 bases and 6 bases respectively, with 20 bases between them. Germline V CDR1 and CDR2: SNHLY, FYNNEI. In DNA, the CDR3 is TGTGCCAGCGTAAGCCGGGACTTCCCCATCAATGAGCAGTTCTTC. Residues: CASVSRDFPINEQFF.

This clonotype was seen only a few times. V and J are TRBV4-1 and TRBJ2-7; D may be TRBD1 or TRBD2 (5 bases each). This CDR3 region has 14 residues. V was shortened by 4 bases and J by 3 bases, with 13 bases between the two germline ends. Germline CDR1 reads MGHRA; CDR2 reads YSYEKL. CDR3 sequence: CASSPVVGDYEQYV. CDR3 DNA: TGCGCCAGCAGCCCGGTCGTGGGGGACTACGAGCAGTACGTC.

This chain joins TRBV5-5 and TRBJ1-1; D remains unclear. Looked up from germline, CDR1 is SGHKS and CDR2 is YYEKEE (reference sequence). The V end was cut by 3 bases, the J end by 7 bases, with 16 bases between. The CDR3 loop spans 14 amino acids. In nucleotides, the CDR3 is TGTGCCAGCAGCTCTGGACCGGGTGGTTTTGAAGCTTTCTTT. It translates to CASSSGPGGFEAFF.

The chain links TRBV15 to TRBJ2-1; either TRBD1 or TRBD2 may fit D (6 bases each). The V and J ends lost 6 bases and 3 bases respectively, with 15 bases between them. Per germline, CDR1 LNHNV and CDR2 YYDKDF (reference sequence). The CDR3 is 15 residues long. The CDR3, as DNA: TGTGCCACCAGTCAGGGAGGACAGAGCTACAATGAGCAGTTCTTC. It yields the protein CATSQGGQSYNEQFF. Full variable domain (outside the CDR3, taken from reference TRBV15 and TRBJ2-1): DAMVIQNPRYQVTQFGKPVTLSCSQTLNHNVMYWYQQKSSQAPKLLFHYYDKDFNNEADTPDNFQSRRPNTSFCFLDIRSPGLGDTAMYLCATSQGGQSYNEQFFGPGTRLTVL.

This clonotype showed up just a few times. The chain has TRBV7-6 and TRBJ2-2, with D unclear. V dropped 0 bases and J dropped 5 bases, with 4 bases sitting between them. CDR1 is SGHVS and CDR2 is FNYEAQ in the germline V gene. CDR3 length: 13 amino acids. The CDR3 loop is CASSLAQTGELFF. In DNA, the CDR3 is TGTGCCAGCAGCTTAGCTCAGACCGGGGAGCTGTTTTTT.

This clonotype was seen a few times. The rearrangement joins TRBV6-2 or TRBV6-3 to TRBJ1-2; D unresolved. Between the trimmed V and J ends, which lost 0 bases and 13 bases, there was a span of 15 bases. CDR1 MNHEY and CDR2 SVGEGT come from the germline V gene. This CDR3 has 13 amino acids. CDR3 DNA: TGTGCCAGCAGTTACTCCGGCTTGGAAGCCCCCACCTTC. This sequence encodes CASSYSGLEAPTF.

V and J are TRBV6-1 and TRBJ2-5; no firm D call. With 2 bases removed from V and 0 bases from J, the gap between germline ends came to 7 bases. CDR3 length: 14 amino acids. CDR1 is MNHNS, CDR2 SASEGT, per germline. The CDR3 DNA reads as TGTGCCAGCAGTGAAACGCTATACCAAGAGACCCAGTACTTC. Amino acids: CASSETLYQETQYF.

The table lists this clonotype with many counts. The V gene is TRBV24-1, the J gene TRBJ2-1, with 9 bases that match TRBD1. The CDR3 has 15 amino acids. V lost 3 bases to trimming and J lost 4 bases; unmatched junction nucleotides: 3. Germline loops: CDR1 KGHDR, CDR2 SFDVKD. The CDR3 DNA reads as TGTGCCACCAGTGATCACAGGGGGCGGTACAATGAGCAGTTCTTC. Translation: CATSDHRGRYNEQFF.

The genes are TRBV27 and TRBJ2-3, with D hard to call. CDR3 size: 15 residues. V lost 6 bases and J lost 0, with 13 bases in between. Germline V CDR1 and CDR2: MNHEY, SMNVEV (reference sequence). The CDR3 DNA is TGTGCCAGCAGCATCACGTTGGCTAGCACAGATACGCAGTATTTT. This sequence encodes CASSITLASTDTQYF.

A few counts support this clonotype. The chain links TRBV20-1 to TRBJ2-7, with D possibly being TRBD2 (5 bases). The germline V and J ends were trimmed by 3 bases and 0 bases, with 27 bases remaining between them. CDR3 length equals 19 residues. Germline-derived CDR1 and CDR2 are DFQATT and SNEGSKA (reference sequence). The CDR3 is CSASGENTDQNSSSYEQYF. Here the CDR3 DNA reads TGCAGTGCTAGTGGGGAGAATACGGATCAGAACTCAAGCTCCTACGAGCAGTACTTC.

V and J are TRBV2 and TRBJ1-3, with D possibly matching TRBD1 (6 bases). CDR3 length: 15 residues. V was cut by 8 bases and J by 0 bases, with 14 bases left in between. Germline loops: CDR1 SNHLY, CDR2 FYNNEI. The CDR3 protein is CASYGTTDSGNTIYF. CDR3 DNA: TGTGCCAGCTATGGGACAACTGACTCTGGAAACACCATATATTTT.

This clonotype was detected a few times. The chain joins TRBV2 to TRBJ2-3, with TRBD1 matching over 7 bases. Germline lookup yields CDR1 SNHLY and CDR2 FYNNEI. This CDR3 spans 15 amino acids. V was pared by 7 bases and J by 0 bases, with 7 bases of the junction left unmatched. CDR3 in DNA: TGTGCCAGCACCGAGGGGGACAGAAGCACAGATACGCAGTATTTT. Its translation is CASTEGDRSTDTQYF.

The chain has TRBV6-1 and TRBJ2-1; TRBD2 might be the D (6 bases). Trimming shortened V by 6 bases and J by 0 bases, and 9 bases separated the two germline ends. Germline CDR1 and CDR2: MNHNS and SASEGT. The CDR3 has 14 amino acids. The chain's CDR3 is CASSLAISYNEQFF. Here the CDR3 DNA reads TGTGCCAGCAGCCTAGCGATCTCCTACAATGAGCAGTTCTTC.

This clonotype was observed a few times. This chain links TRBV11-2 with TRBJ2-3, with unresolved D. Trimming took 1 base from V and 5 from J, leaving 7 bases between them. From germline, CDR1 is SGHAT and CDR2 FQNNGV. The CDR3 consists of 13 residues. CDR3 in amino acids: CASSLVAGDTQYF. CDR3 in DNA: TGTGCCAGCAGCTTAGTAGCAGGAGATACGCAGTATTTT.

This clonotype was picked up a small number of times. The chain uses TRBV9 and TRBJ2-5; D is tentatively TRBD1 or TRBD2 (5 bases each). The CDR3 is 15 amino acids. Germline V lookup: CDR1 SGDLS, CDR2 YYNGEE. Trimming left V 2 bases short and J 5 bases short, with 16 bases between. CDR3 loop: CASSVQSTWGETQYF. The CDR3 bases are TGTGCCAGCAGCGTCCAGTCCACCTGGGGGGAGACCCAGTACTTC.

This clonotype was counted only a few times. The chain has TRBV3-1 and TRBJ1-1; D gene ambiguous. The V end was cut by 0 bases, the J end by 4 bases, with 15 bases between. The CDR3 runs to 16 residues. CDR1 and CDR2 (germline): LGHDT, YNNKEL (reference sequence). The CDR3 is CASSQDRVLPGTEAFF. The CDR3 DNA is TGTGCCAGCAGCCAAGATAGGGTCCTCCCGGGCACTGAAGCTTTCTTT.

This clonotype has a count of ten or more. The CDR3 coding sequence is TGCGCCAGCAGCCGCGGGGAAGGCCATGAGCAGTTCTTC. Translation: CASSRGEGHEQFF. This sequence joins TRBV5-1 and TRBJ2-1; possible D gene TRBD2, 6 bases. Deletions cut 4 bases from V and 8 bases from J, with 13 bases between. Germline lookup yields CDR1 SGHRS and CDR2 YFSETQ. The CDR3 length is 13 residues. The complete variable domain, with remaining parts taken from reference TRBV5-1 and TRBJ2-1, reads KAGVTQTPRYLIKTRGQQVTLSCSPISGHRSVSWYQQTPGQGLQFLFEYFSETQRNKGNFPGRFSGRQFSNSRSEMNVSTLELGDSALYLCASSRGEGHEQFFGPGTRLTVL.

The genes are TRBV9 and TRBJ2-1, with 10 bases identical to TRBD2. With V trimmed by 3 bases and J by 6 bases, 12 bases remained unmatched. The CDR3 has 17 residues. Germline V gene data show CDR1 as SGDLS and CDR2 as YYNGEE. The CDR3 DNA follows: TGTGCCAGCAGCGGCCTCACTGGGAGCGGGAGGGTCAATGAGCAGTTCTTC. Its protein product is CASSGLTGSGRVNEQFF.

The genes are TRBV29-1 and TRBJ1-2; 7 bases are a match to TRBD1. The CDR3 covers 13 residues. J lost 4 bases, V lost 0 bases, and 2 bases had no gene match. Germline values: CDR1 SQVTM, CDR2 ANQGSEA. The chain's CDR3 is CSVEEGTAYGYTF. The CDR3 bases are TGCAGCGTTGAAGAAGGGACAGCCTATGGCTACACCTTC.

The genes are TRBV20-1 and TRBJ2-7; weak D call: TRBD1 (8 bases). This CDR3 is 17 amino acids long. V was cut by 5 bases and J by 3 bases, with 26 bases left in between. Germline assignment: CDR1 DFQATT and CDR2 SNEGSKA (reference sequence). CDR3 DNA: TGCAGTGCTCTCAACAGGGGGGGGGCCTTATCTTTCTACGAGCAGTACTTC. This encodes CSALNRGGALSFYEQYF.

The J gene is TRBJ2-7, the V gene TRBV3-1; D may be TRBD2 (5 bases). Germline-derived CDR1 and CDR2 are LGHDT and YNNKEL (reference sequence). V gave up 0 bases and J gave up 3 bases, with 12 bases separating them. The CDR3 is 15 amino acids. CDR3 DNA sequence: TGTGCCAGCAGCCAAGAACTCGCGGACTTCTACGAGCAGTACTTC. This translates into CASSQELADFYEQYF.